This note documents a single T cell receptor (beta chain) sequence. The antigen it recognizes is unknown. No much larger clone exists at a distance of one base, and base qualities are not known. Before undergoing thyroid surgery, none of the patients had been given any kind of treatment. Using T-cell receptor beta sequencing, the study looked back at clinical samples from patients collected from the early 2010s to the late 2010s. For CDR1 and CDR2, the germline V gene (reference sequence) lists DFQATT and SNEGSKA. The CDR3 runs 14 amino acids, cysteine and phenylalanine included. Only the CDR3 DNA is retained, 42 bases long and in frame from the first base. The germline V and J ends show losses of 8 bases and 0 bases respectively, and no gene match explains 9 bases of the junction. This entry comes from a study of metastatic and nonmetastatic thyroid tumors (TCRdb year 2020). Regarding the study in general: The researchers compared repertoires between peripheral blood samples and tumor or nodule tissue samples from patients with malignant or benign thyroid disease.

Libraries came from PCR. Sequencer: Illumina HiSeq 4000. High-throughput sequencing was used to profile the TCR beta-chain CDR3 region of every patient. In the paper's pipeline: A classifier to discriminate distant-metastatic papillary thyroid cancer patients was built from CDR3 differences across clinicopathological groups. Repertoire diversity was assessed with the Shannon index, and tumor-blood repertoire similarity with the Morisita-Horn index. The public reads were quality trimmed at Q25 with fastp and then assembled into clones with MiXCR by TCRdb, keeping productive beta chains. The authors' filters were not applied to this entry. This sample has some 38,000 clones in its table, and around a fifth of those were observed once. The top ten clonotypes cover around 19% of the sample. The study at large found these results: In both blood and tumor samples, malignant tumors were reported to have significantly higher TCR beta diversity than benign nodules.

The source is a female donor with papillary thyroid cancer or a benign thyroid nodule (not recorded which). Some clones in this sample may be carry-over from other donors' samples. In this chain, TRBV20-1 is recombined with TRBJ1-2, with TRBD1 identical over 7 junction bases. The source material was blood. The DNA is TGCAGTACAGACCAACAGGGGACTAACTATGGCTACACCTTC. Translation gives CSTDQQGTNYGYTF.